This T cell receptor beta chain was sequenced for a study of T cell repertoires in cytomegalovirus infection. Overall study context: Based on public TCR beta signatures, there were indications of CMV infection and of a matching HLA type. Study conclusions and caveats: Cumulative public TCR beta family frequency identified carriers of CMV plus the relevant HLA. CMV-specific TCR beta clonotypes restricted by HLA-C were the ones dominating the ex vivo response.

CDR1 is SGHAT, CDR2 FQNNGV, per germline. Trimming cost V 6 bases and J 0 bases, with 9 bases left between them. This CDR3 comprises 14 residues. This clonotype was recorded once. The target antigen is unknown. TCRdb itself ran the reads through MiXCR, one entry per CDR3 protein. The sample contains about 300,000 distinct CDR3 sequences, about 26% of which appear only once. The sample consisted of PBMCs. The chain links TRBV11-2 to TRBJ1-3, with D unresolved. The receptor was derived from a human donor in good health (CMV status not recorded). Some clones in this sample may be carry-over from other donors' samples. DNA for the CDR3: TGTGCCAGCAGGATGACCTACTCTGGAAACACCATATATTTT. It codes for CASRMTYSGNTIYF.